This T cell receptor beta chain was sequenced during a study of CD8+ T cells in alopecia areata. Study-level findings and limits: In scalp samples, resident alphabeta T cells of normal skin are also sequenced. Shared TCR sequences were less clear between patients than in mice, possibly partly from HLA diversity. The study found higher clonality in lesional than normal scalp, especially in alopecia totalis/universalis.

RNA was extracted and reverse transcribed into cDNA as the sequencing template. Only in-frame clones appear in the TCRdb table, and some are missing; sequencing was by immunoSEQ multiplex PCR. The top ten hold just under 20% of the sample, which has 150,000 or so clones, less than 65% seen once. As for this clone: Antigen specificity is unknown.

The sample was CD8+ T cells sorted from blood, taken at week 0. The sequence derives from a human donor with alopecia areata.

In DNA form, the CDR3 reads TGTGCCACCAGCAGAGAGGAAGAACGAACTGAAGCTTTCTTT. This codes for CATSREEERTEAFF. The rearrangement joins TRBV15 to TRBJ1-1; D gene unclear. V was pared by 0 bases and J by 5 bases, with 10 bases between. Germline values: CDR1 LNHNV, CDR2 YYDKDF (reference sequence). The CDR3 is made up of 14 amino acids. Together with reference TRBV15 and TRBJ1-1, the CDR3 gives the full variable domain: DAMVIQNPRYQVTQFGKPVTLSCSQTLNHNVMYWYQQKSSQAPKLLFHYYDKDFNNEADTPDNFQSRRPNTSFCFLDIRSPGLGDTAMYLCATSREEERTEAFFGQGTRLTVV.